This section outlines one T cell receptor (beta chain) sequence together with its context. The antigen is not known. The PCR used 60 Vbeta and 13 Jbeta primers. Only in-frame clones appear in the TCRdb table, and some are missing; sequencing was by immunoSEQ multiplex PCR. In the table there are about 130,000 clones, approximately 78% of which are singletons. CDR1 SQVTM and CDR2 ANQGSEA come from the germline V gene. V shed 6 bases and J shed 2 bases, with 8 bases lying between them. The CDR3 sequence is 12 residues long. The data were obtained in a study of cytomegalovirus exposure and HLA in healthy donors. General study findings and limits: Common viral pathogens seemed, in a later analysis, to connect with several of the most significant clusters. No immune exposure information besides CMV serostatus was available. Most CMV-associated TCR beta chains were later found to appear HLA-restricted. Indistinguishable V segments such as TRBV6-2 and TRBV6-3 were excluded.

The V call is TRBV29-1, the J call TRBJ2-1; D may be TRBD1 (5 bases). Material for sequencing was PBMCs. This sequence was found in a human donor in good health. This CDR3 reads CSVGVAYNEQFF. CDR3 nucleotide sequence: TGCAGCGTAGGGGTCGCCTACAATGAGCAGTTCTTC.